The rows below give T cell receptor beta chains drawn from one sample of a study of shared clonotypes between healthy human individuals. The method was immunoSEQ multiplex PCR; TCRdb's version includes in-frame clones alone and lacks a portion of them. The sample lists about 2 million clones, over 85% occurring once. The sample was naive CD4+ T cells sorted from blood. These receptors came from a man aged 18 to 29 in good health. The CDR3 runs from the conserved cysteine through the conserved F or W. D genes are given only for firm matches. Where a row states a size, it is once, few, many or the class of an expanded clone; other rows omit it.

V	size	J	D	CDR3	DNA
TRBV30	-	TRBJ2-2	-	CAWSPGFGTGELFF	TGTGCCTGGAGTCCGGGGTTTGGCACCGGGGAGCTGTTTTTT
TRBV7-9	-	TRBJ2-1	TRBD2	CASSPRLAGGHSYNEQFF	TGTGCCAGCAGCCCCAGACTAGCGGGGGGCCACTCCTACAATGAGCAGTTCTTC
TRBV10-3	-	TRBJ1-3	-	CAINAGTPGNTIYF	TGTGCCATCAACGCAGGGACACCTGGAAACACCATATATTTT
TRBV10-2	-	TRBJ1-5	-	CASSEQSSNQPQHF	TGCGCCAGCAGTGAGCAGTCAAGTAATCAGCCCCAGCATTTT
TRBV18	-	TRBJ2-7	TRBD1	CASSRDRSYEQYF	TGTGCCAGCTCTCGGGACAGATCCTACGAGCAGTACTTC
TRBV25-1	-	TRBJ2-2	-	CASSHRGTGELFF	TGTGCCAGCAGTCACCGGGGCACCGGGGAGCTGTTTTTT
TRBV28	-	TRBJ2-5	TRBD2	CASSLSKRRGAQYF	TGTGCCAGCAGTTTATCGAAACGCCGGGGGGCCCAGTACTTC
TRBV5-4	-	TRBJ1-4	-	CASSLAGGRYEKLFF	TGTGCCAGCAGCTTGGCCGGAGGGAGGTACGAAAAACTGTTTTTT
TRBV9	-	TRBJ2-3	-	CASSPQVLSKVPDTQYF	TGTGCCAGCAGCCCCCAGGTCCTCTCAAAGGTCCCAGATACGCAGTATTTT
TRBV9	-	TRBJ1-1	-	CASSVGPPSQKDTEAFF	TGTGCCAGCAGCGTAGGGCCACCTTCACAGAAGGACACTGAAGCTTTCTTT
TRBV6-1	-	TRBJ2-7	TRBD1	CASTRGGTGGYEQYF	TGTGCCAGCACCAGAGGGGGGACAGGGGGCTACGAGCAGTACTTC
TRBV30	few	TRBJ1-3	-	CAWRNSGNTIYF	TGTGCCTGGAGGAACTCTGGAAACACCATATATTTT
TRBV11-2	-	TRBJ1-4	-	CASSFQGTTNEKLFF	TGTGCCAGCAGCTTCCAGGGGACAACTAATGAAAAACTGTTTTTT
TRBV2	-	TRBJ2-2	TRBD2	CASTGTSPGTGELFF	TGTGCCAGCACCGGGACTAGCCCAGGCACCGGGGAGCTGTTTTTT
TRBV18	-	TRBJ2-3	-	CASSLSYPADTQYF	TGTGCCAGCTCACTATCTTACCCCGCAGATACGCAGTATTTT
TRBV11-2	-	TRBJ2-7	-	CASSLDEATYEQYF	TGTGCCAGCAGCTTAGATGAGGCCACTTACGAGCAGTACTTC
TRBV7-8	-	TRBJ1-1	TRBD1	CASSRTGGTEAFF	TGTGCCAGCAGCCGGACAGGGGGCACTGAAGCTTTCTTT
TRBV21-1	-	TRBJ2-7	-	CASSETAVGCLAGLYEQYF	TGTGCCAGCAGCGAAACAGCTGTTGGTTGTCTAGCGGGGTTATACGAGCAGTACTTC
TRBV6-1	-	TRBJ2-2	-	CASSEILGQHTGELFF	TGTGCCAGCAGTGAAATCTTAGGGCAGCACACCGGGGAGCTGTTTTTT
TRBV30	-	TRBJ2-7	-	CAWSATRDLPFF	TGTGCCTGGAGTGCTACTAGGGACCTTCCTTTCTTC
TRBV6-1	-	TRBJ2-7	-	CASSEQYEQYF	TGTGCCAGCAGTGAACAGTACGAGCAGTACTTC
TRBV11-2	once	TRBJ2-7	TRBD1	CASSSQQGAQHEQYF	TGTGCCAGCAGCTCCCAACAGGGGGCTCAACACGAGCAGTACTTC
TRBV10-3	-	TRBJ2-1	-	CAISESSGYNEQFF	TGTGCCATCAGTGAGTCAAGCGGGTACAATGAGCAGTTCTTC
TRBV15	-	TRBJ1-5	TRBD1	CATSRDVTGTQPQHF	TGTGCCACCAGCAGAGATGTGACAGGGACTCAGCCCCAGCATTTT
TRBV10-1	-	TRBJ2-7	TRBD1	CASQRLQGATYEQYF	TGCGCCAGCCAACGATTACAGGGGGCCACCTACGAGCAGTACTTC
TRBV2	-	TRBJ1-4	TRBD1	CASSVQGLVEKLFF	TGTGCCAGCAGTGTACAGGGGTTGGTAGAAAAACTGTTTTTT
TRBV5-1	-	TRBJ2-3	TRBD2	CASSFFSVSGGSTDTQYF	TGCGCCAGCAGCTTTTTCAGTGTTAGCGGGGGTAGCACAGATACGCAGTATTTT
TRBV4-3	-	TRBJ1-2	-	CASSQDRGQGYGYTF	TGCGCCAGCAGCCAAGATCGGGGGCAGGGTTATGGCTACACCTTC
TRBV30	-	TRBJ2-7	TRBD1	CAWSVQGNSYEQYF	TGTGCCTGGAGTGTACAGGGGAATTCCTACGAGCAGTACTTC
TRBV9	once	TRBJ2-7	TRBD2	CASSVGLDSGEQYF	TGTGCCAGCAGCGTGGGACTAGATTCCGGGGAGCAGTACTTC
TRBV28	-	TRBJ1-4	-	CASSQLRGGGEKLFF	TGTGCCAGCAGCCAGCTCAGGGGCGGAGGTGAAAAACTGTTTTTT
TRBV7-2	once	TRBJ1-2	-	CASSLGGGSYGYTF	TGTGCCAGCAGCTTAGGTGGGGGAAGCTATGGCTACACCTTC
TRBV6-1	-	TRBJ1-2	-	CASSEGSNYGYTF	TGTGCCAGCAGTGAGGGCAGTAACTATGGCTACACCTTC
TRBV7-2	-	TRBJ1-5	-	CASSLQNQPQHF	TGTGCCAGCAGTCTTCAAAATCAGCCCCAGCATTTT
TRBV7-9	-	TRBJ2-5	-	CASSFGREQETQYF	TGTGCCAGCAGTTTTGGACGCGAACAAGAGACCCAGTACTTC
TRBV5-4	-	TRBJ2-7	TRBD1	CASSFPGQGYEQYF	TGTGCCAGCAGCTTTCCTGGACAGGGTTACGAGCAGTACTTC
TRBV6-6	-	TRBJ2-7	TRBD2	CASSDWGGRHEQYF	TGTGCCAGCAGTGACTGGGGGGGTCGACACGAGCAGTACTTC
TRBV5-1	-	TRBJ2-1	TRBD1	CASSSRDRAYNEQFF	TGCGCCAGCAGCTCCCGGGACAGGGCGTACAATGAGCAGTTCTTC
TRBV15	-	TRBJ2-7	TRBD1	CATSRETGYYEQYF	TGTGCCACCAGCAGAGAGACAGGGTACTACGAGCAGTACTTC
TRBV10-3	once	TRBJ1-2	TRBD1	CAISVETGVYGYTF	TGTGCCATCAGTGTAGAGACAGGGGTCTATGGCTACACCTTC
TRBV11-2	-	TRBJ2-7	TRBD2	CASRSNPGGGAEQYF	TGTGCCAGCAGGTCCAATCCTGGCGGGGGGGCCGAGCAGTACTTC
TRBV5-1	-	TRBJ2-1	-	CASSLGLQSYNEQFF	TGCGCCAGCAGCTTGGGACTCCAATCCTACAATGAGCAGTTCTTC
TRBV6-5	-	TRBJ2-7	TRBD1	CASRLSDRVMYEQYF	TGTGCCAGCAGGCTATCCGACAGGGTTATGTACGAGCAGTACTTC
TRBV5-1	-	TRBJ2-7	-	CASSLGPDYEQYF	TGCGCCAGCAGCTTGGGCCCGGACTACGAGCAGTACTTC